This T cell receptor (beta chain) was documented in a study of OX40 agonist ivuxolimab in advanced cancers. Findings and caveats of the study: Compared with others, partial responders at 0.1-3.0 mg/kg displayed clonal expansion among the lowest. CD4+ and CD8+ blood T cells expanded clonally by week 6 at 0.1 to 3.0 mg/kg. CD4+ T cells averaged fewer expanded clones than CD8+ T cells.

TCRdb keeps only in-frame clones here, not all; method: immunoSEQ multiplex PCR. The sample carries about 100,000 clones, about 91% recorded once. The CDR3 covers 13 residues. Trimming cost V 6 bases and J 6 bases, with 11 bases left between them. CDR1 and CDR2 from the germline V gene are MDHEN and SYDVKM. About this clone itself: Its antigen is undetermined.

The sequences come from CD4+ or CD8+ T cells sorted from blood, collected in a trial of the OX40 agonist ivuxolimab. This chain connects TRBV28 to TRBJ2-2; D is undetermined. The TCR was taken from an adult with an advanced solid tumor such as melanoma, head and neck, liver or kidney cancer. CDR3 region: CASRTMFSGELFF. The CDR3 DNA is TGTGCCAGCAGAACCATGTTCTCCGGGGAGCTGTTTTTT. Drawing the rest from reference TRBV28 and TRBJ2-2, the complete variable domain is DVKVTQSSRYLVKRTGEKVFLECVQDMDHENMFWYRQDPGLGLRLIYFSYDVKMKEKGDIPEGYSVSREKKERFSLILESASTNQTSMYLCASRTMFSGELFFGEGSRLTVL.